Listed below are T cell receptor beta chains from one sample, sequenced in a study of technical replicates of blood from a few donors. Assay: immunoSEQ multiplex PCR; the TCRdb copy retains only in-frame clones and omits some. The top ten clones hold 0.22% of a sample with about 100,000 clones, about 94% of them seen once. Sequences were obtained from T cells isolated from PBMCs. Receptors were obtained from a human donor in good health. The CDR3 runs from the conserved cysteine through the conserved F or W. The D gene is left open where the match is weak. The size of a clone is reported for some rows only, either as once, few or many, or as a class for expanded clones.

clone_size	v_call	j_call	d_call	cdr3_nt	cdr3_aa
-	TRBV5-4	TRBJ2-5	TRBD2	TGTGCCAGCAGCTTGAGCGGGGGAAGCGGGGAGACCCAGTACTTC	CASSLSGGSGETQYF
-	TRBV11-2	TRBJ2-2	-	TGTGCCAGCAGCGTTAGCGGCGCGAACACCGGGGAGCTGTTTTTT	CASSVSGANTGELFF
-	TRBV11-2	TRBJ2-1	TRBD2	TGTGCCAGCAGCTCGGGGGGGACTAGCGGGGCCTCGGATGAGCAGTTCTTC	CASSSGGTSGASDEQFF
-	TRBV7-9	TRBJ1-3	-	TGTGCCAGCAGCTTCTTTGCTGAGGTCGGAAACACCATATATTTT	CASSFFAEVGNTIYF
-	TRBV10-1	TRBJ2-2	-	TGCGCCAGCGGGACTGATCCGAACACCGGGGAGCTGTTTTTT	CASGTDPNTGELFF
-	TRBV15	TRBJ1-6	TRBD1	TGTGCCACCGGGGACAGCATTTCACCCCTCCACTTT	CATGDSISPLHF
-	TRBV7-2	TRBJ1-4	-	TGTGCCAGCAGCTTATTACAACAGCAGGGGGAAAAACTGTTTTTT	CASSLLQQQGEKLFF
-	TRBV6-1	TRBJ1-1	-	TGTGCCAGCAGTGATAGGAGAGGTCTCACTGAAGCTTTCTTT	CASSDRRGLTEAFF
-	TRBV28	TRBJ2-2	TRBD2	TGTGCCAGCAGCGTTAGCGGGGCGAACACCGGGGAGCTGTTTTTT	CASSVSGANTGELFF
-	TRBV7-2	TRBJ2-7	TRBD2	TGTGCCAGCCGCACCCCTAGCGGGAGCCACCACGAGCAGTACTTC	CASRTPSGSHHEQYF
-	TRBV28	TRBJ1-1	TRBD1	TGTGCCAGCAGTCCCCTCTACAGGGGGAACACTGAAGCTTTCTTT	CASSPLYRGNTEAFF
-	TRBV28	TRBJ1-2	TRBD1	TGTGCCAGCCGTCCCGGGACAGACTATGGCTACACCTTC	CASRPGTDYGYTF
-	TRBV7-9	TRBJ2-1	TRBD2	TGTGCCAGCACCCTCGGGACTACCATAAATGAGCAGTTCTTC	CASTLGTTINEQFF
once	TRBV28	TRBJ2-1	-	TGTGCCAGCAGTCCGACAGCCCTCCGCAATGAGCAGTTCTTC	CASSPTALRNEQFF